The 7 T cell receptor beta chains reported below all come from one sample, sequenced in a study of early T cells in non-severe SARS-CoV-2 infection. TCRdb re-called the 5' RACE reads with MiXCR, one entry per CDR3 protein. This table has about 50,000 distinct CDR3 sequences, approximately 9.4% appearing once. The sample consisted of whole blood. Receptors were obtained from an adult who was a healthcare worker with PCR-confirmed SARS-CoV-2 infection or an uninfected control (not recorded which).

Ten or more counts support this clonotype. V usage is TRBV20-1 and J usage is TRBJ2-1, with 10 bases fitting TRBD2. Losses at the gene ends were 6 bases for V and 4 bases for J; bases not matched to a gene: 9. This CDR3 is built from 15 residues. Germline-derived CDR1 and CDR2 are DFQATT and SNEGSKA (reference sequence). The CDR3: CSALRAGGPYNEQFF. In DNA form, the CDR3 reads TGCAGTGCACTTCGAGCGGGAGGGCCGTACAATGAGCAGTTCTTC.

This clonotype occurred many times. V is TRBV7-3 and J is TRBJ1-1, with D possibly matching TRBD1 (6 bases). The germline gives CDR1 SGHTA, CDR2 FQGTGA. The CDR3 runs to 14 residues. V was trimmed by 2 bases and J by 1 base, leaving 8 bases between them. The CDR3 protein is CASSLADRNTEAFF. The CDR3 nucleotides read TGTGCCAGCAGCTTAGCGGACAGGAACACTGAAGCTTTCTTT.

The chain is built from TRBV3-1 and TRBJ2-7; 12 nucleotides line up with TRBD2. Looked up from germline, CDR1 is LGHDT and CDR2 is YNNKEL (reference sequence). This CDR3 region has 15 residues. The V segment lost 4 bases and the J segment 6 bases; nucleotides outside the gene matches: 7. CDR3 in DNA: TGTGCCAGCAGCCCCCTCACTAGCGGGAGGACCGAGCAGTACTTC. Amino acid sequence: CASSPLTSGRTEQYF.

The sample holds a few counts of this clonotype. This chain uses TRBV11-2 with TRBJ1-3; the D gene is possibly TRBD1 (5 bases). This CDR3 is 19 amino acids long. Germline V gives CDR1 SGHAT, CDR2 FQNNGV. Trimming took 5 bases from V and 0 from J, leaving 23 bases between them. The CDR3 nucleotides read TGTGCCAGCAGCCAGGCCTGGGGCCCGGATTCCTACTCTGGAAACACCATATATTTT. Translation: CASSQAWGPDSYSGNTIYF. The full variable domain, completed using reference TRBV11-2 and TRBJ1-3, is EAGVAQSPRYKIIEKRQSVAFWCNPISGHATLYWYQQILGQGPKLLIQFQNNGVVDDSQLPKDRFSAERLKGVDSTLKIQPAKLEDSAVYLCASSQAWGPDSYSGNTIYFGEGSWLTVV.

In this sample, this clonotype turned up many times. The chain has TRBV11-2 and TRBJ2-1; D perhaps matches TRBD1 (6 bases). Deletions cut 5 bases from V and 8 bases from J, with 19 bases between. The germline V gene encodes CDR1 SGHAT and CDR2 FQNNGV. The CDR3 consists of 15 residues. DNA of the CDR3: TGTGCCAGCAGCGTCGAGACAGGCGTCCAGGATGAGCAGTTCTTC. It codes for CASSVETGVQDEQFF.

This clonotype was seen a handful of times. This sequence joins TRBV10-2 and TRBJ2-1; TRBD2 aligns across 13 bases. The CDR3 spans 15 residues. Germline CDR1 is WSHSY and CDR2 is SAAADI. Trimming removed 10 bases from V and 7 bases from J; junction bases left unmatched: 10. The CDR3 loop reads CATTAGLAGVNEQFF. The CDR3 nucleotides read TGCGCCACCACCGCCGGACTAGCGGGAGTAAATGAGCAGTTCTTC.

Many counts were recorded for this clonotype. The chain carries TRBV3-1 and TRBJ2-1; D is unresolved. Trimming stripped 2 bases from V and 10 bases from J, with 15 bases between. The germline V gene has CDR1 LGHDT and CDR2 YNNKEL (reference sequence). This CDR3 contains 14 residues. The chain's CDR3 is CASSQKGVSLEQFF. For the CDR3, the DNA is TGTGCCAGCAGCCAAAAGGGCGTTTCATTGGAGCAGTTCTTC.